The 25 T cell receptor beta chains reported below all come from one sample, sequenced in a study of blood T cell repertoires in COVID-19. Libraries were prepared by immunoSEQ multiplex PCR; TCRdb keeps only in-frame clonotypes and omits some of them. The sample yields 130,000 or so clones, 80% to 90% seen once. The sample taken for sequencing was peripheral blood. These receptors all come from a man in his 60s with active or convalescent COVID-19.

This sequence joins TRBV5-1 and TRBJ2-7; tentative D call: TRBD2 (6 bases). Deletions cut 1 base from V and 2 bases from J, with 7 bases between. Germline V gene sequence: CDR1 SGHRS, CDR2 YFSETQ. The CDR3 is made up of 13 amino acids. This CDR3 is CASSLWGAYEQYF. CDR3 in DNA: TGCGCCAGCAGCTTGTGGGGGGCCTACGAGCAGTACTTC.

The chain couples TRBV27 to TRBJ2-3; TRBD2 matches at 9 bases. This CDR3 spans 14 amino acids. The germline V gene encodes CDR1 MNHEY and CDR2 SMNVEV (reference sequence). The V and J ends lost 4 bases and 1 base, in that order; junction bases with no gene match: 0. CDR3 sequence (DNA): TGTGCCAGCAGTTGGACTAGCGGCACAGATACGCAGTATTTT. Translated, it gives CASSWTSGTDTQYF.

The chain uses TRBV7-6 and TRBJ2-1; 10 nucleotides agree with TRBD2. V was pared by 0 bases and J by 8 bases, with 7 bases of the junction left unmatched. In germline, CDR1 is SGHVS, CDR2 FNYEAQ. The CDR3 has 16 residues. The CDR3 nucleotides are TGTGCCAGCAGCTTAGCGAGCGGGAGGGGTAGGGATGAGCAGTTCTTC. Its translation: CASSLASGRGRDEQFF.

The rearrangement uses TRBV4-1 and TRBJ1-1; TRBD1 matches 7 bases. Trimming took 0 bases from V and 2 from J; bases not matched to a gene: 6. CDR3 length: 16 amino acids. Germline lookup yields CDR1 MGHRA and CDR2 YSYEKL. This CDR3 reads CASSQDPAGGNTEAFF. The CDR3 DNA follows: TGCGCCAGCAGCCAAGATCCCGCAGGGGGAAACACTGAAGCTTTCTTT.

V gene TRBV7-8 combines with J gene TRBJ2-7, with TRBD2 matching over 9 bases. The ends lost 0 bases at V and 5 bases at J; junction bases unmatched: 8. The germline V gene has CDR1 SGHVS and CDR2 FQNEAQ. This CDR3 contains 16 residues. CDR3 amino acids: CASSLAQGLAGDEQYF. The CDR3 DNA is TGTGCCAGCAGCTTAGCGCAAGGGTTAGCGGGAGACGAGCAGTACTTC.

This chain joins TRBV19 and TRBJ2-3; perhaps TRBD1 as D (6 bases). The V gene's germline CDR1 is LNHDA and CDR2 SQIVND (reference sequence). V was trimmed by 10 bases and J by 3 bases, leaving 20 bases between them. The CDR3 has 15 residues. CDR3 nucleotide sequence: TGTGCCACCGATGACAGGAGGTTGCGGACAGATACGCAGTATTTT. It encodes CATDDRRLRTDTQYF.

V usage is TRBV7-9 and J usage is TRBJ1-2; 7 bases are shared with TRBD1. V trimming: 4 bases; J trimming: 4 bases; junction bases outside the gene matches: 9. Germline values: CDR1 SEHNR, CDR2 FQNEAQ (reference sequence). This CDR3 region has 15 residues. The chain's CDR3 is CASSSTGARGYGYTF. The CDR3 nucleotides are TGTGCCAGCAGCTCTACAGGGGCCAGGGGCTATGGCTACACCTTC.

V and J are TRBV14 and TRBJ2-2; D is unresolved. Germline V gene lookup returns CDR1 SGHDN and CDR2 FVKESK. There are 14 residues in the CDR3. V shed 2 bases and J shed 1 base, with 5 bases lying between them. CDR3 in amino acids: CASSQFWNTGELFF. DNA for the CDR3: TGTGCCAGCAGCCAATTCTGGAACACCGGGGAGCTGTTTTTT.

This sequence joins TRBV12-3 or TRBV12-4 and TRBJ1-3; 9 positions agree with TRBD1. The CDR3 is 13 residues long. V was clipped by 11 bases and J by 5 bases; unmatched bases: 7. This CDR3 reads CADRDRARNTIYF. The CDR3 DNA reads as TGTGCCGACAGGGACAGGGCCAGAAACACCATATATTTT.

In this sample, this clone turned up once. The V gene is TRBV5-5, the J gene TRBJ1-4, with a tentative D call TRBD1 (5 bases). Trimming stripped 2 bases from V and 2 bases from J, with 22 bases between. Germline V gives CDR1 SGHKS, CDR2 YYEKEE (reference sequence). CDR3 length equals 19 residues. The CDR3 loop reads CASSFLYSRSRQTNEKLFF. CDR3 nucleotides: TGTGCCAGCAGCTTTTTATATTCCCGGTCGCGACAGACTAATGAAAAACTGTTTTTT.

A single count supports this clone. This chain connects TRBV5-1 to TRBJ2-7; TRBD1 matches 7 bases. The CDR3 extends over 14 amino acids. The J segment lost 0 bases and the V segment lost 5 bases, leaving 5 bases of the junction unmatched. CDR1 is SGHRS and CDR2 is YFSETQ in the germline V gene. The CDR3 DNA sequence: TGCGCCAGCAGTCGGGACAGCGGCTCCTACGAGCAGTACTTC. This sequence encodes CASSRDSGSYEQYF.

The chain joins TRBV28 to TRBJ2-7, with D maybe TRBD2 (6 bases). The germline V and J ends were trimmed by 6 bases and 5 bases, with 20 bases remaining between them. This CDR3 comprises 15 residues. Germline V gene sequence: CDR1 MDHEN, CDR2 SYDVKM. CDR3 residues: CASRWRGKSPNEQYF. CDR3 bases: TGTGCCAGCAGGTGGAGGGGCAAATCCCCTAACGAGCAGTACTTC.

V and J are TRBV5-1 and TRBJ2-7, with D perhaps matching TRBD1 (5 bases). The CDR3 sequence is 14 residues long. From germline, CDR1 is SGHRS and CDR2 YFSETQ. Deletions cut 0 bases from V and 6 bases from J, with 13 bases between. The CDR3 DNA is TGCGCCAGCAGCTTGGATTCAGTGACAGCCGAGCAGTACTTC. Protein product: CASSLDSVTAEQYF. Using reference TRBV5-1 and TRBJ2-7 for the parts outside the CDR3, the full variable domain is KAGVTQTPRYLIKTRGQQVTLSCSPISGHRSVSWYQQTPGQGLQFLFEYFSETQRNKGNFPGRFSGRQFSNSRSEMNVSTLELGDSALYLCASSLDSVTAEQYFGPGTRLTVT.

The chain combines TRBV6-4 with TRBJ1-2; 12 nucleotides agree with TRBD1. Germline trimming cut 5 bases from V and 5 bases from J; bases unmatched to any gene: 9. The CDR3 consists of 16 residues. Per germline, CDR1 MRHNA and CDR2 SNTAGT. The CDR3 DNA reads TGTGCCAGCAGTAAAGGACCGGGACAGGGGGCTTATGGCTACACCTTC. This translates into CASSKGPGQGAYGYTF.

This chain uses TRBV6-6 with TRBJ2-7; TRBD1 matches at 8 bases. Losses at the gene ends were 4 bases for V and 1 base for J; bases not matched to a gene: 3. Germline V gives CDR1 MNHNY, CDR2 SVGAGI (reference sequence). CDR3 size: 14 residues. CDR3 amino acids: CASSSGQGSYEQYF. CDR3 nucleotides: TGTGCCAGCAGTTCCGGACAGGGTTCCTACGAGCAGTACTTC.

This clone appeared a single time. The rearrangement uses TRBV4-1 and TRBJ1-1; D call uncertain. The CDR3 covers 15 residues. Trimming took 5 bases from V and 0 from J, leaving 13 bases between them. Germline assignment: CDR1 MGHRA and CDR2 YSYEKL. Written as DNA, the CDR3 is TGCGCCAGCAGCTTTGCTTCGGAGTTGAACACTGAAGCTTTCTTT. It yields the protein CASSFASELNTEAFF.

The J gene is TRBJ1-2, the V gene TRBV10-2; D possibly corresponds to TRBD1 (6 bases). The V gene's germline CDR1 is WSHSY and CDR2 SAAADI. V gave up 3 bases and J gave up 4 bases, with 21 bases separating them. The CDR3 sequence is 17 residues long. CDR3 bases: TGCGCCAGCAGTGACGAACAGGGAAGGTCATTCGGCTATGGCTACACCTTC. Translation gives CASSDEQGRSFGYGYTF.

V is TRBV28 and J is TRBJ2-3; 7 bases line up with TRBD1. J was trimmed by 3 bases and V by 4 bases; bases with no gene match: 7. The CDR3 consists of 15 residues. Germline assignment: CDR1 MDHEN and CDR2 SYDVKM. The CDR3 DNA reads as TGTGCCAGCAGTTCACCAGGGGGAGTAACAGATACGCAGTATTTT. Translation gives CASSSPGGVTDTQYF. The whole variable domain, filled in from reference TRBV28 and TRBJ2-3, reads DVKVTQSSRYLVKRTGEKVFLECVQDMDHENMFWYRQDPGLGLRLIYFSYDVKMKEKGDIPEGYSVSREKKERFSLILESASTNQTSMYLCASSSPGGVTDTQYFGPGTRLTVL.

This chain links TRBV6-6 with TRBJ1-4; 7 bases agree with TRBD1. Germline CDR1 is MNHNY and CDR2 is SVGAGI (reference sequence). The CDR3 is 15 residues long. The junction had 8 bases not matched to a gene; V was cut back by 6 bases and J by 4 bases. In nucleotides, the CDR3 is TGTGCCAGCAGCTCCCCTAGGGACAGTAATGAAAAACTGTTTTTT. Its protein is CASSSPRDSNEKLFF.

The chain links TRBV5-1 to TRBJ2-5; weak D call: TRBD2 (6 bases). The V gene's germline CDR1 is SGHRS and CDR2 YFSETQ. The CDR3 consists of 12 residues. V lost 7 bases to trimming and J lost 5 bases, with 12 bases between them. This CDR3 reads CASSPRGETQYF. CDR3 nucleotide sequence: TGCGCCAGCTCCCCCCGGGGGGAGACCCAGTACTTC.

The chain recombines TRBV10-3 with TRBJ2-7; the D gene is possibly TRBD2 (6 bases). This CDR3 is built from 15 residues. The germline gives CDR1 ENHRY, CDR2 SYGVKD. The germline V and J ends were trimmed by 0 bases and 7 bases, with 16 bases remaining between them. The CDR3 DNA reads TGTGCCATCAGTGAGTCTGAGACTAGAGTTCGGGAGCAGTACTTC. This gives the protein CAISESETRVREQYF.

The rearrangement uses TRBV28 and TRBJ2-7, with 8 bases identical to TRBD2. V lost 5 bases to trimming and J lost 2 bases; unmatched junction nucleotides: 2. CDR1 and CDR2 from the germline V gene are MDHEN and SYDVKM. The CDR3 loop spans 13 amino acids. CDR3: CASSLSGTYEQYF. Here the CDR3 DNA reads TGTGCCAGCAGTCTTAGCGGGACCTACGAGCAGTACTTC.

Note on this clone: Other DNA sequences in this specimen translate into the identical CDR3. The CDR3 DNA reads TGTGCCAGTAGTAGACAGGGGGCAGGCACTGAAGCTTTCTTT. This sequence encodes CASSRQGAGTEAFF. This chain joins TRBV19 and TRBJ1-1; 10 bases match TRBD1. The CDR3 consists of 14 residues. The ends lost 4 bases at V and 4 bases at J; junction bases unmatched: 3. Germline loops: CDR1 LNHDA, CDR2 SQIVND (reference sequence).

The CDR3 loop is CASSPRTSGETGELFF. The CDR3 DNA sequence: TGTGCCAGCAGTCCTCGGACTAGCGGAGAGACCGGGGAGCTGTTTTTT. V is TRBV27 and J is TRBJ2-2; 10 bases map to TRBD2. The germline CDR1 and CDR2 sequences are MNHEY and SMNVEV (reference sequence). The J segment lost 5 bases and the V segment lost 5 bases, leaving 8 bases of the junction unmatched. The CDR3 covers 16 residues.

The CDR3 DNA sequence: TGTGCCAGCTCAATTGACAGGGTAGGCACCTACAATGAGCAGTTCTTC. Translating it yields CASSIDRVGTYNEQFF. V and J are TRBV18 and TRBJ2-1; 7 bases line up with TRBD1. V gave up 5 bases and J gave up 2 bases; unmatched junction bases: 9. This CDR3 has 16 amino acids. Per germline, CDR1 KGHSH and CDR2 LQKENI.